The sample holds many counts of the clone carrying this TCR beta chain. The antigen is unknown. TCR beta CDR3 region amplification was performed from RNA transcripts. First-round RT-PCR of the TCR CDR3 relied on the HTBI primer set. A single record per CDR3 protein comes from TCRdb applying MiXCR to the multiplex PCR reads. This sample carries 250,000 to 350,000 distinct CDR3 sequences, approximately 15% of them seen once, and the ten largest clones take approximately 60%. The data originate from a study of T cells in Graves' hyperthyroidism and ophthalmopathy. Used for diagnoses were clinical symptoms, serum thyroxine and TRAb, thyroid ultrasound and orbital computed tomography. Study-level findings and limits: Model output signaled ophthalmopathy a median approximately 6 months ahead of onset. Ophthalmopathy and stable hyperthyroidism were told apart by a 13 V-J model.

Germline-derived CDR1 and CDR2 are MDHEN and SYDVKM. The CDR3 is 13 residues long. The V and J ends lost 8 bases and 6 bases, in that order; junction bases with no gene match: 8. The TCR originated in a woman aged 60-75 years with Graves' ophthalmopathy. Input material: blood. The chain links TRBV28 to TRBJ2-5; 8 nucleotides agree with TRBD2. The CDR3 DNA follows: TGTGCCAGCTACGGGGGGGGTGGCAAGACCCAGTACTTC. It encodes CASYGGGGKTQYF.